This T cell receptor (beta chain) was identified in a study of blood T cell repertoires in COVID-19 (dated by TCRdb to 2018 to 2020). Study-wide context: The collaborator samples originated in the United States, Italy and Spain and spanned the acute and convalescent phases of COVID-19. The material from the prospective study consisted of cDNA or gDNA derived from T cells, B-cell-depleted T cells, or PBMCs. Deeply sampled blood TCRbeta repertoires from subjects exposed to, actively infected with, or recovered from COVID-19 were included in the dataset. The repertoires were released in a freely available public database meant as a resource for research on the immune response to SARS-CoV-2. The samples were drawn from the first 160 participants of the ongoing ImmuneRACE study and from 1,254 subjects provided by 6 global collaborators. Nearly every sample came with metadata listing a de-identified subject ID, COVID-19 status, age in years and sex. Where available, HLA class I and class II types were taken from metadata supplied by the sample provider and were not determined by assay-based typing. Findings and caveats that apply to the study as a whole: The quantity of clinical and demographic metadata differed by source and by participant and was supplied without curation.

Each collaborating institution followed its own protocols to collect whole blood in K2EDTA tubes. For TCRbeta analysis, collaborators shipped samples in one of three forms: frozen whole blood, isolated PBMCs, or DNA extracted from either of those sample types. TCRbeta CDR3 regions were amplified from genomic DNA using the immunoSEQ Assay, a bias-controlled multiplex PCR. Per the original workflow: The number of nucleated cells in each sample was estimated by amplification of reference gene primers within the assay. To quantify the absolute abundance of each unique TCRbeta CDR3 rearrangement, sequence reads were collapsed and filtered. Productive Simpson clonality was computed per sample as the square root of Simpson's diversity index over productive rearrangements. Imported from immuneACCESS, the table was reduced by TCRdb to in-frame sequences with V and J called. These copies leave out some clones; in studies compared against another copy, an unresolved V gene accounts for under half, and the cause of the remainder is not known. For V, J and clone size, that table is used; D and trimming come from the DNA. This sample lists about 220,000 clones; around 80% were detected once. Roughly 6.7% of the sample comes from the top ten.

The CDR3 runs 10 amino acids, cysteine and phenylalanine included. Only the CDR3 part of the read is kept: 30 bases, read in frame from the first base. The germline V gene (reference sequence) gives CDR1 as DFQATT and CDR2 as SNEGSKA. V lost 5 bases and J lost 3 bases; the stretch between them is 5 bases long. About this clone itself: Its antigen is not yet known. There are no base qualities to consult, and no much larger clone falls within one base.

Recombination joined TRBV20-1 with TRBJ2-7, with TRBD2 as a weak D call on 5 bases. Sequences were obtained from peripheral blood. The TCR sequence derives from a woman between 65 and 79 years old with acute or convalescent COVID-19. CDR3 loop: CSAGSYEQYF. The DNA sequence follows: TGCAGTGCTGGGAGCTACGAGCAGTACTTC.